This TCR beta chain originates from a study of post-analysis software for immune sequencing data (dated by TCRdb to between 2014 and 2016). General notes on the study: The recorded disease courses included relapsing-remitting, secondary progressive and progressive-relapsing multiple sclerosis, and some patients had no subtype annotation. A subset of samples was prepared in parallel using single-end sample barcoding, then pooled and co-amplified after Illumina adapter ligation. The multiple sclerosis patient repertoires were compared with under 13 previously published healthy control repertoires from donors aged roughly 6 to 27 years.

The CDR1 and CDR2 encoded by the germline V gene are KGHSH and LQKENI. Between the V and J ends, shortened by 3 bases and 4 bases respectively, the junction contains 12 bases. Including cysteine and phenylalanine, the CDR3 has 14 amino acids. Kept here is only the CDR3 DNA, which spans 42 bases and is read in frame from base 1. Library construction relied on PCR. The instrument was an Illumina HiSeq 2500. Unique molecular identifiers were incorporated into TCR beta cDNA libraries to reduce PCR and sequencing biases. Approximately 500,000 cDNA molecules were obtained per 1 to 10 million input T cells, so each molecule approximated one T cell. The patient libraries were prepared and sequenced using the same protocol as the earlier healthy control dataset. Within a given batch, samples were prepared together, multiplexed and sequenced on the same HiSeq lane. The authors' analysis ran thus. Raw barcoded reads were processed with MIGEC, discarding single-read molecular identifier groups before consensus assembly and CDR3 extraction. VDJtools was used for post-analysis of the clonotype tables, with diversity normalized by down-sampling every dataset to the smallest sample size. To correct batch-related cross-sample contamination, repertoire overlap clustering matched CDR3 amino acid sequences but not nucleotide sequences. TCRdb ran its own pipeline on the public reads, namely fastp trimming at Q25 and MiXCR clone calling, and kept in-frame beta chains. Every entry covers one CDR3 protein and lists the most common genes and DNA from its rows. In this record, the V and J calls reflect TCRdb's handling and not the investigators' own analysis. This sample comprises about 540,000 distinct CDR3 sequences, approximately 34% of them detected only once. The ten largest clonotypes hold under 7% of the sample.

This clonotype has a handful of counts. The antigen this receptor binds is unknown. The input lacks base qualities; no much larger clone sits a single base away. To demonstrate the VDJtools post-analysis software, TCR beta repertoires were profiled from the peripheral blood of about 13 young patients with multiple sclerosis. Multiple sclerosis patients were children and adolescents aged about 6 to 16 years. Study-wide findings and limitations: Strong co-clustering of samples prepared in the same batch was shown by direct clustering with F measure, prompting a batch-effect correction. Significantly lower normalized Chao1 diversity was found in multiple sclerosis patients than in controls, suggesting substantial peripheral T-cell clonal expansion. Patients showed significantly higher frequencies than controls for several TRBV segments, among them TRBV5-6, TRBV5-1 and TRBV20-1. The control group was slightly older than the multiple sclerosis patient group.

Sequences were obtained from blood. This TCR was sampled from a girl aged 2-17 years with multiple sclerosis. The rearranged segments are TRBV18 and TRBJ1-1; TRBD1 is a weak D gene call, 5 bases matching. CDR3 reads: CASSPKGRSTEAFF. Here is the DNA: TGTGCCAGCTCACCCAAGGGGAGGAGCACTGAAGCTTTCTTT.